These T cell receptor beta chains were read from a single sample in a study of human T cells and chemical hapten exposure. TCRdb fed the RACE reads into MiXCR, producing one record per CDR3 protein. The profile covers about 140,000 distinct CDR3 sequences, with approximately 12% appearing a single time and 1.1% to 1.5% taken by the ten largest. The specimen comprised whole blood, sampled in connection with sensitization to the hapten diphenylcyclopropenone (DPC). Receptor source: a woman aged 45-59 years with alopecia areata. Some clones in this sample may be carry-over from other donors' samples. Both conserved end residues are part of each CDR3. The D gene is left open where the match is weak. For some rows the clone size is stated as once, few or many, or as a class when expanded; others skip it.

clone_size: NA
j_call: TRBJ1-1
d_call: TRBD1
v_call: TRBV20-1
cdr3_nt: TGCAGTGCTAGAGTGTCAGGGGGCGCGAGCACTGAAGCTTTCTTT
cdr3_aa: CSARVSGGASTEAFF

clone_size: many
j_call: TRBJ2-5
d_call: TRBD2
v_call: TRBV29-1
cdr3_nt: TGCAGCGTTGGGACTAGTCGAGAGACCCAGTACTTC
cdr3_aa: CSVGTSRETQYF

clone_size: NA
j_call: TRBJ2-3
d_call: NA
v_call: TRBV28
cdr3_nt: TGTGCCAGCAGTTTGGGCGGAACCCTCCTCACAGATACGCAGTATTTT
cdr3_aa: CASSLGGTLLTDTQYF

clone_size: NA
j_call: TRBJ1-5
d_call: NA
v_call: TRBV29-1
cdr3_nt: TGCAGCGTTGGGGCAGGGGTAGGTCCCCAGCATTTT
cdr3_aa: CSVGAGVGPQHF

clone_size: many
j_call: TRBJ1-1
d_call: NA
v_call: TRBV5-1
cdr3_nt: TGCGCCAGCACTTTACAGCTGAACACTGAAGCTTTCTTT
cdr3_aa: CASTLQLNTEAFF

clone_size: few
j_call: TRBJ2-1
d_call: TRBD2
v_call: TRBV11-2
cdr3_nt: TGTGCCAGCAGCTCCCCTAGCGGGAGAGGCAATGAGCAGTTCTTC
cdr3_aa: CASSSPSGRGNEQFF

clone_size: few
j_call: TRBJ2-2
d_call: NA
v_call: TRBV7-2
cdr3_nt: TGTGCCAGCAGCTACCGGCGGGACACCGGGGAGCTGTTTTTT
cdr3_aa: CASSYRRDTGELFF

clone_size: many
j_call: TRBJ2-1
d_call: NA
v_call: TRBV28
cdr3_nt: TGTGCCAGCAGTGGGGGGGGCGGGAGCTCGTACAATGAGCAGTTCTTC
cdr3_aa: CASSGGGGSSYNEQFF

clone_size: many
j_call: TRBJ2-3
d_call: NA
v_call: TRBV25-1
cdr3_nt: TGTGCCAGCGGGGCGGCGGGCCCTAGCACAGATACGCAGTATTTT
cdr3_aa: CASGAAGPSTDTQYF

clone_size: many
j_call: TRBJ2-7
d_call: NA
v_call: TRBV7-2
cdr3_nt: TGTGCCAGCAGCCTTAACCTGGGGTACGAGCAGTACTTC
cdr3_aa: CASSLNLGYEQYF

clone_size: few
j_call: TRBJ2-1
d_call: NA
v_call: TRBV5-1
cdr3_nt: TGCGCCAGCAGCGGACACAGGGCGGATGAGCAGTTCTTC
cdr3_aa: CASSGHRADEQFF

clone_size: NA
j_call: TRBJ2-1
d_call: NA
v_call: TRBV2
cdr3_nt: TGTGCCAGCAGGGAAGCAGGGGTCTCCTACAATGAGCAGTTCTTC
cdr3_aa: CASREAGVSYNEQFF

clone_size: few
j_call: TRBJ1-2
d_call: TRBD1
v_call: TRBV29-1
cdr3_nt: TGCAGCGTTGAAGTCCCCCGCGGAGGGGGCTATGGTGGCTACACCTTC
cdr3_aa: CSVEVPRGGGYGGYTF

clone_size: few
j_call: TRBJ2-7
d_call: TRBD2
v_call: TRBV20-1
cdr3_nt: TGCAGTGCCGTCAGCGGGAGTGAAGTCGAGCAGTACTTC
cdr3_aa: CSAVSGSEVEQYF

clone_size: few
j_call: TRBJ2-3
d_call: NA
v_call: TRBV20-1
cdr3_nt: TGCAGTGCCCATGGGGGCACAGGGATATTCACAGATACGCAGTATTTT
cdr3_aa: CSAHGGTGIFTDTQYF

clone_size: many
j_call: TRBJ2-1
d_call: TRBD2
v_call: TRBV6-2/TRBV6-3
cdr3_nt: TGTGCCAGCAGTTCTAGGCTAGCGGGCGCCTACAATGAGCAGTTCTTC
cdr3_aa: CASSSRLAGAYNEQFF

clone_size: few
j_call: TRBJ2-6
d_call: NA
v_call: TRBV7-6
cdr3_nt: TGTGCCAGCAGCGGCAGGGTTCCTGGGGCCAACGTCCTGACTTTC
cdr3_aa: CASSGRVPGANVLTF

clone_size: few
j_call: TRBJ2-1
d_call: TRBD2
v_call: TRBV28
cdr3_nt: TGTGCCAGTACCCAAACCCCACTAGCGGGAGTGGGGGATGAGCAGTTCTTC
cdr3_aa: CASTQTPLAGVGDEQFF

clone_size: few
j_call: TRBJ1-1
d_call: NA
v_call: TRBV7-2
cdr3_nt: TGTGCCAGCAGCCTCCCGGGACTCATTAACACTGAAGCTTTCTTT
cdr3_aa: CASSLPGLINTEAFF

clone_size: few
j_call: TRBJ1-1
d_call: NA
v_call: TRBV30
cdr3_nt: TGTGCCTGGTCTCGCCAGAACACTGAAGCTTTCTTT
cdr3_aa: CAWSRQNTEAFF

clone_size: few
j_call: TRBJ1-1
d_call: NA
v_call: TRBV6-2/TRBV6-3
cdr3_nt: TGTGCCAGCAGTGGGACACGTGAAGCTTTCTTT
cdr3_aa: CASSGTREAFF

clone_size: few
j_call: TRBJ1-2
d_call: TRBD1
v_call: TRBV5-4
cdr3_nt: TGTGCCAGCAGCTTGGCAGGGGGGGATGGCTACACCTTC
cdr3_aa: CASSLAGGDGYTF

clone_size: many
j_call: TRBJ1-2
d_call: NA
v_call: TRBV3-1
cdr3_nt: TGTGCCAGCAGCCGTCAGGGCGGCTATGGCTACACCTTC
cdr3_aa: CASSRQGGYGYTF

clone_size: few
j_call: TRBJ2-1
d_call: NA
v_call: TRBV11-1
cdr3_nt: TGTGCCAGCAGTCGACAGGCCGCCCCGGGGAATGAGCAGTTCTTC
cdr3_aa: CASSRQAAPGNEQFF

clone_size: few
j_call: TRBJ1-1
d_call: NA
v_call: TRBV24-1
cdr3_nt: TGTGCCACCAGTGCCCGCGGTGGGGGACCGGACACTGAAGCTTTCTTT
cdr3_aa: CATSARGGGPDTEAFF

clone_size: NA
j_call: TRBJ2-1
d_call: NA
v_call: TRBV5-1
cdr3_nt: TGCGCCAGCAGCCCTAAAGCGCAACTTAACAATGAGCAGTTCTTC
cdr3_aa: CASSPKAQLNNEQFF

clone_size: NA
j_call: TRBJ2-7
d_call: TRBD2
v_call: TRBV20-1
cdr3_nt: TGCAGTGCCACCAGCGGGAGTACCTCCTACGAGCAGTACTTC
cdr3_aa: CSATSGSTSYEQYF

clone_size: many
j_call: TRBJ1-1
d_call: NA
v_call: TRBV5-4
cdr3_nt: TGTGCCAGCAGCTTTAGAATGGGGACTGAAGCTTTCTTT
cdr3_aa: CASSFRMGTEAFF

clone_size: many
j_call: TRBJ1-1
d_call: NA
v_call: TRBV11-1
cdr3_nt: TGTGCCAGCAGCCCCCGGACAGAGCGGTACGATGCAGCTTTCTTT
cdr3_aa: CASSPRTERYDAAFF

clone_size: few
j_call: TRBJ2-7
d_call: TRBD2
v_call: TRBV12-3/TRBV12-4
cdr3_nt: TGTGCCAGCTCCTCGGGAGGGAGAGGGTACGAGCAGTACTTC
cdr3_aa: CASSSGGRGYEQYF

clone_size: few
j_call: TRBJ2-2
d_call: NA
v_call: TRBV28
cdr3_nt: TGTGCCACCAGTACCGGGGAGCTGTTTTTT
cdr3_aa: CATSTGELFF

clone_size: few
j_call: TRBJ2-3
d_call: NA
v_call: TRBV6-5
cdr3_nt: TGTGCCAGCAGTTACGGGAAAGCCGCCGCAGATACGCAGTATTTT
cdr3_aa: CASSYGKAAADTQYF

clone_size: few
j_call: TRBJ2-5
d_call: NA
v_call: TRBV3-1
cdr3_nt: TGTGCCAGCAGCCACTGGGTCCAAGAGACCCAGTACTTC
cdr3_aa: CASSHWVQETQYF

clone_size: many
j_call: TRBJ2-5
d_call: TRBD2
v_call: TRBV7-2
cdr3_nt: TGTGCCAGCAGCTTAGCGACTAGCGGCTTGGAGACCCAGTACTTC
cdr3_aa: CASSLATSGLETQYF

clone_size: many
j_call: TRBJ2-3
d_call: NA
v_call: TRBV7-3
cdr3_nt: TGTGCCAGCAGCCTCAACAGGGGAGGGGCAGATACGCAGTATTTT
cdr3_aa: CASSLNRGGADTQYF

clone_size: few
j_call: TRBJ1-1
d_call: NA
v_call: TRBV18
cdr3_nt: TGTGCCAGCTCACCATCTTACCTTGGCACTGAAGCTTTCTTT
cdr3_aa: CASSPSYLGTEAFF

clone_size: few
j_call: TRBJ2-7
d_call: NA
v_call: TRBV6-5
cdr3_nt: TGTGCCAGCAGTTACCTCCCGGACGGAAGCTACGAGCAGTACTTC
cdr3_aa: CASSYLPDGSYEQYF

clone_size: many
j_call: TRBJ2-1
d_call: TRBD2
v_call: TRBV12-3/TRBV12-4
cdr3_nt: TGTGCCAGCAGTCCCCCCGGACTAGCGGGACTGAGCTCCTACAATGAGCAGTTCTTC
cdr3_aa: CASSPPGLAGLSSYNEQFF

clone_size: few
j_call: TRBJ1-6
d_call: NA
v_call: TRBV18
cdr3_nt: TGTGCCAGCTCACCGCCGACAGGCTATAATTCACCCCTCCACTTT
cdr3_aa: CASSPPTGYNSPLHF

clone_size: few
j_call: TRBJ2-7
d_call: NA
v_call: TRBV20-1
cdr3_nt: TGCAGTGCTAGCTGGAACGGCGAGACCTACGAGCAGTACTTC
cdr3_aa: CSASWNGETYEQYF

clone_size: NA
j_call: TRBJ1-6
d_call: NA
v_call: TRBV4-3
cdr3_nt: TGCGCCAGCAGCCAAGAAACAGGGATGGGTTCACCCCTCCACTTT
cdr3_aa: CASSQETGMGSPLHF

clone_size: many
j_call: TRBJ2-3
d_call: NA
v_call: TRBV27
cdr3_nt: TGTGCCAGCAGTTTTACAGGAGATACGCAGTATTTT
cdr3_aa: CASSFTGDTQYF

clone_size: few
j_call: TRBJ1-1
d_call: NA
v_call: TRBV6-6
cdr3_nt: TGTGCCAGCAGTTACGGGCAAGGAAAGAACACTGAAGCTTTCTTT
cdr3_aa: CASSYGQGKNTEAFF

clone_size: few
j_call: TRBJ2-1
d_call: TRBD2
v_call: TRBV7-8
cdr3_nt: TGTGCCAGCAGCTTAGCTAGCGGGAGGCCGCCGAATGAGCAGTTCTTC
cdr3_aa: CASSLASGRPPNEQFF

clone_size: NA
j_call: TRBJ1-4
d_call: NA
v_call: TRBV12-3/TRBV12-4
cdr3_nt: TGTGCCAGCACCCTTCTTGCAACTAATGAAAAACTGTTTTTT
cdr3_aa: CASTLLATNEKLFF